A single sample gave rise to the 18 T cell receptor beta chains below, sequenced in a study of cytomegalovirus exposure and HLA in healthy donors. Researchers ran the PCR with 60 Vbeta and 13 Jbeta primers. Some clones are missing from TCRdb's copy, which holds only in-frame ones; the method was immunoSEQ multiplex PCR. Of approximately 200,000 clones in the sample, roughly 84% were seen once. The sequenced material came from PBMCs. All receptors derive from a boy younger than 18 in good health and CMV-seronegative.

This chain uses TRBV19 with TRBJ2-7; 7 bases fit TRBD2. The CDR3 sequence is 13 residues long. The germline V gene has CDR1 LNHDA and CDR2 SQIVND (reference sequence). V lost 3 bases, J lost 1 base, and 0 bases stayed unmatched. CDR3 DNA: TGTGCCAGTAGTATGCGGGGGTCCTACGAGCAGTACTTC. This encodes CASSMRGSYEQYF.

The gene calls are TRBV6-6 and TRBJ2-5; perhaps TRBD1 as D (6 bases). The DNA end is more similar to TRBJ2-7, so the J call may be wrong. This CDR3 region has 14 residues. From germline, CDR1 is MNHNY and CDR2 SVGAGI (reference sequence). The CDR3 nucleotides are TGTGCCAGCAGCCGAACAGGGACCGGCTACGAGCAGTACTTC. Its translation: CASSRTGTGYEQYF.

The chain carries TRBV5-1 and TRBJ2-1, with 9 bases fitting TRBD2. V lost 5 bases, J lost 7 bases, and 16 bases stayed unmatched. Germline V gives CDR1 SGHRS, CDR2 YFSETQ. This CDR3 is 17 amino acids long. The CDR3 DNA is TGCGCCAGCAGTAGGCTAGCGGGAACGGCAGGGGAAAATGAGCAGTTCTTC. It specifies CASSRLAGTAGENEQFF.

J is TRBJ2-7 and V is TRBV5-1, with 9 bases that match TRBD1. The CDR3 sequence is 14 residues long. V lost 4 bases to trimming and J lost 3 bases; unmatched junction nucleotides: 5. In germline, CDR1 is SGHRS, CDR2 YFSETQ. CDR3 protein: CASSPDRGGYEQYF. The CDR3 DNA follows: TGCGCCAGCAGCCCGGACAGGGGTGGCTACGAGCAGTACTTC.

The V call is TRBV9, the J call TRBJ1-6; perhaps TRBD1 as D (6 bases). This CDR3 is 15 amino acids long. Germline loops: CDR1 SGDLS, CDR2 YYNGEE. Trimming took off 4 bases at V and 4 bases at J, with 12 bases between the two ends. Here the CDR3 DNA reads TGTGCCAGCAGCCCCCGGACAGATTATAATTCACCCCTCCACTTT. This encodes CASSPRTDYNSPLHF.

V usage is TRBV7-2 and J usage is TRBJ2-7; 8 bases are a match to TRBD2. The germline CDR1 and CDR2 sequences are SGHTA and FQGNSA. The V segment lost 0 bases and the J segment 2 bases; nucleotides outside the gene matches: 9. The CDR3 is 17 amino acids. In DNA, the CDR3 is TGTGCCAGCAGCTTAGCCACCCGGACTAGCCGGACCTACGAGCAGTACTTC. Encoded protein: CASSLATRTSRTYEQYF.

This clone was detected only a few times. V usage is TRBV6-4 and J usage is TRBJ1-1; 9 bases line up with TRBD1. J lost 4 bases, V lost 2 bases, and 5 bases had no gene match. From germline, CDR1 is MRHNA and CDR2 SNTAGT. There are 15 residues in the CDR3. For the CDR3, the DNA is TGTGCCAGCAGTGACCTGGGACAGGGAGGCACTGAAGCTTTCTTT. This codes for CASSDLGQGGTEAFF.

The chain joins TRBV7-3 to TRBJ2-5, with D perhaps matching TRBD1 (6 bases). CDR1 and CDR2 from the germline V gene are SGHTA and FQGTGA. The CDR3 runs 13 residues. Deletions cut 5 bases from V and 2 bases from J, with 9 bases between. The CDR3 loop is CASSRGQQETQYF. CDR3 nucleotides: TGTGCCAGCAGCCGAGGACAGCAAGAGACCCAGTACTTC.

This clone was recorded a few times. CDR3 sequence: CASSWDNSGANVLTF. CDR3 bases: TGTGCCAGCAGTTGGGACAACTCTGGGGCCAACGTCCTGACTTTC. V and J are TRBV6-5 and TRBJ2-6; D possibly corresponds to TRBD1 (6 bases). V was pared by 4 bases and J by 0 bases, with 7 bases between. Germline V gene data show CDR1 as MNHEY and CDR2 as SVGAGI. The CDR3 runs to 15 residues.

J is TRBJ1-5 and V is TRBV7-8; no clear D. CDR1 is SGHVS and CDR2 is FQNEAQ in the germline V gene. The V gene lost 5 bases and the J gene lost 7 bases, with 18 bases spanning the gap. The CDR3 runs to 15 residues. This CDR3 is CASSPLDGIRQPQHF. Here the CDR3 DNA reads TGTGCCAGCAGCCCCCTGGACGGGATCAGGCAGCCCCAGCATTTT.

The V and J genes are TRBV6-6 and TRBJ1-5, with D hard to call. V was clipped by 5 bases and J by 4 bases, with 3 bases between them. Germline V gene sequence: CDR1 MNHNY, CDR2 SVGAGI (reference sequence). The CDR3 consists of 11 residues. The CDR3 region has the DNA TGTGCCAGCAGTACTAATCAGCCCCAGCATTTT. It specifies CASSTNQPQHF.

This chain uses TRBV7-2 with TRBJ2-1; 8 positions match TRBD1. Germline CDR1 reads SGHTA; CDR2 reads FQGNSA. The junction had 12 bases not matched to a gene; V was cut back by 2 bases and J by 6 bases. The CDR3 length is 17 residues. Written as DNA, the CDR3 is TGTGCCAGCAGCTTATTGGCAGGGGGCCTGGTGGGCAATGAGCAGTTCTTC. This codes for CASSLLAGGLVGNEQFF.

This clone occurred once. V usage is TRBV7-2 and J usage is TRBJ1-6, with 7 bases aligning to TRBD1. Germline V gives CDR1 SGHTA, CDR2 FQGNSA. The CDR3 loop spans 19 amino acids. The trim removed 4 bases at V and 0 bases at J, leaving 12 bases unmatched. The CDR3 sequence: CASSSDPATGSSYNSPLHF. The CDR3 DNA follows: TGTGCCAGCAGCTCGGACCCCGCGACAGGGAGCTCCTATAATTCACCCCTCCACTTT.

This clone was detected once. The gene calls are TRBV30 and TRBJ2-7; possible D gene TRBD2, 5 bases. Per the germline V gene, CDR1 is GTSNPN and CDR2 is SVGIG (reference sequence). The CDR3 spans 12 residues. V lost 4 bases and J lost 7, with 14 bases in between. CDR3 DNA sequence: TGTGCCTGGACCCCGGGAACCCCTGAGCAGTACTTC. Encoded protein: CAWTPGTPEQYF.

This chain connects TRBV15 to TRBJ1-2; 8 positions match TRBD1. J was trimmed by 3 bases and V by 5 bases; bases with no gene match: 2. The CDR3 extends over 13 amino acids. Germline-derived CDR1 and CDR2 are LNHNV and YYDKDF (reference sequence). Here the CDR3 DNA reads TGTGCCACCAGCGGGGGACAGGACTATGGCTACACCTTC. This encodes CATSGGQDYGYTF.

This chain joins TRBV27 and TRBJ1-5; 10 nucleotides line up with TRBD1. The CDR3 sequence is 15 residues long. CDR1 is MNHEY and CDR2 is SMNVEV in the germline V gene (reference sequence). V lost 5 bases to trimming and J lost 6 bases; unmatched junction nucleotides: 7. The chain's CDR3 is CASSDRGRVSQPQHF. DNA of the CDR3: TGTGCCAGCAGTGACAGGGGGCGAGTAAGTCAGCCCCAGCATTTT.

The V call is TRBV7-9, the J call TRBJ1-2; D gene ambiguous. Trimming shortened V by 9 bases and J by 10 bases, and 9 bases separated the two germline ends. Germline V gene lookup returns CDR1 SEHNR and CDR2 FQNEAQ (reference sequence). The CDR3 has 9 residues. The CDR3 reads CASSQDYTF. The CDR3 coding sequence is TGTGCCAGTTCACAAGACTACACCTTC. Filled out from reference TRBV7-9 and TRBJ1-2, the complete variable domain reads DTGVSQNPRHKITKRGQNVTFRCDPISEHNRLYWYRQTLGQGPEFLTYFQNEAQLEKSRLLSDRFSAERPKGSFSTLEIQRTEQGDSAMYLCASSQDYTFGSGTRLTVV.

The V and J genes are TRBV5-4 and TRBJ1-1, with D unresolved. With 0 bases removed from V and 0 bases from J, the gap between germline ends came to 9 bases. Germline V CDR1 and CDR2: SGHNT, YYREEE (reference sequence). There are 15 residues in the CDR3. In DNA, the CDR3 is TGTGCCAGCAGCTTGGGTGGCGGAATGAACACTGAAGCTTTCTTT. It translates to CASSLGGGMNTEAFF.